The 8 T cell receptor beta chains listed next were all sequenced from one sample in a study of lymphopenia after photon versus proton radiotherapy. TCRdb's table, derived via immunoSEQ multiplex PCR, lists solely in-frame clones and lacks some. Of about 39,000 clones in the sample, 80% to 95% are singletons; the top ten hold around 15%. Material: peripheral blood, obtained from a patient treated with photon-based radiotherapy. The receptors were sampled from a man in his fifties or sixties with cholangiocarcinoma.

The V and J genes are TRBV28 and TRBJ2-7; D is uncertain. The CDR3 totals 12 residues. V lost 5 bases and J lost 3, with 8 bases in between. CDR1 and CDR2 (germline): MDHEN, SYDVKM. The CDR3 spells CASSSRSYEQYF. CDR3 in DNA: TGTGCCAGCAGTAGCAGGAGCTACGAGCAGTACTTC.

This rearrangement joins TRBV7-9 to TRBJ2-5; maybe TRBD2 (6 bases). This CDR3 comprises 16 residues. Germline CDR1 is SEHNR and CDR2 is FQNEAQ (reference sequence). V shed 1 base and J shed 1 base, with 13 bases lying between them. In DNA form, the CDR3 reads TGTGCCAGCAGCTTAGGCTGGGAGGCGGCCCAAGAGACCCAGTACTTC. It is translated as CASSLGWEAAQETQYF. Complete variable domain (other parts from reference TRBV7-9 and TRBJ2-5): DTGVSQNPRHKITKRGQNVTFRCDPISEHNRLYWYRQTLGQGPEFLTYFQNEAQLEKSRLLSDRFSAERPKGSFSTLEIQRTEQGDSAMYLCASSLGWEAAQETQYFGPGTRLLVL.

The V call is TRBV5-4, the J call TRBJ2-2; D unresolved. The CDR3 runs to 16 residues. CDR1 and CDR2 from the germline V gene are SGHNT and YYREEE (reference sequence). Deletions cut 1 base from V and 0 bases from J, with 10 bases between. The CDR3 nucleotides are TGTGCCAGCAGCTTGAGAAACAGTGCGAACACCGGGGAGCTGTTTTTT. As protein: CASSLRNSANTGELFF. The whole variable domain, filled in from reference TRBV5-4 and TRBJ2-2, reads ETGVTQSPTHLIKTRGQQVTLRCSSQSGHNTVSWYQQALGQGPQFIFQYYREEENGRGNFPPRFSGLQFPNYSSELNVNALELDDSALYLCASSLRNSANTGELFFGEGSRLTVL.

This clone was counted a few times. The rearrangement links TRBV2 to TRBJ2-2; 12 bases are a match to TRBD1. Germline-derived CDR1 and CDR2 are SNHLY and FYNNEI. V shed 8 bases, J shed 6 bases, and the junction held 7 bases outside the gene matches. The CDR3 runs 15 residues. The DNA for the CDR3 is TGTGCCAGCCTCTCGGGGACAGGGGGCTCCGGGGAGCTGTTTTTT. It translates to CASLSGTGGSGELFF. The variable domain in full, completed from reference TRBV2 and TRBJ2-2, reads EPEVTQTPSHQVTQMGQEVILRCVPISNHLYFYWYRQILGQKVEFLVSFYNNEISEKSEIFDDQFSVERPDGSNFTLKIRSTKLEDSAMYFCASLSGTGGSGELFFGEGSRLTVL.

This sequence joins TRBV6-5 and TRBJ1-2; D gene ambiguous. Germline V gene lookup returns CDR1 MNHEY and CDR2 SVGAGI. Deletions cut 0 bases from V and 5 bases from J, with 7 bases between. This CDR3 is 13 amino acids long. The CDR3 DNA is TGTGCCAGCAGTTACTCAGGAGGTTATGGCTACACCTTC. This translates into CASSYSGGYGYTF.

J is TRBJ1-1 and V is TRBV4-2; D is uncertain. The ends were cut back, 3 bases at V and 2 bases at J, with 4 bases in the middle. The CDR3 is made up of 12 amino acids. Germline V lookup: CDR1 LGHNA, CDR2 YNFKEQ. The CDR3 coding sequence is TGTGCCAGCAGCCAGGGTAACACTGAAGCTTTCTTT. It encodes CASSQGNTEAFF.

Here the CDR3 DNA reads TGTGCCAGCAGTCCGGGACAAGGGGCGAAGCCCCAGCATTTT. This translates into CASSPGQGAKPQHF. J is TRBJ1-5 and V is TRBV28; tentatively, D is TRBD1 (6 bases). The ends were cut back, 5 bases at V and 8 bases at J, with 16 bases in the middle. Germline V lookup: CDR1 MDHEN, CDR2 SYDVKM. The CDR3 runs to 14 residues.

The chain recombines TRBV5-6 with TRBJ2-3; 11 bases match TRBD1. V lost 3 bases to trimming and J lost 3 bases; unmatched junction nucleotides: 3. There are 15 residues in the CDR3. Germline values: CDR1 SGHDT, CDR2 YYEEEE. The CDR3 DNA reads as TGTGCCAGCAGCTGGGGACAGGGGGTGACAGATACGCAGTATTTT. Amino acid sequence: CASSWGQGVTDTQYF.